This T cell receptor (beta chain) appears in the sequencing data of a study of T cell repertoires in cytomegalovirus infection. This clonotype has at least ten counts. V lost 4 bases, J lost 0 bases, and 6 bases lay in between. The CDR3 loop spans 13 amino acids. The V gene's germline CDR1 is SGHTA and CDR2 FQGNSA. From the reads, TCRdb called clonotypes with MiXCR, one entry per CDR3 protein. The table includes a few hundred thousand distinct CDR3 sequences, approximately 9% detected once. The sequenced sample consisted of PBMCs. The rearrangement uses TRBV7-2 and TRBJ1-1; D remains ambiguous. The receptor was derived from a human donor in good health (CMV status not recorded). Some clones in this sample may be carry-over from other donors' samples. CDR3 in amino acids: CASSSEMNTEAFF. The CDR3 region has the DNA TGTGCCAGCAGCTCAGAAATGAACACTGAAGCTTTCTTT.